This TCR beta chain was captured by sequencing in a study of T cell responses to AZD1222 COVID-19 vaccine. Germline V gene data show CDR1 as MNHEY and CDR2 as SVGAGI. Trimming cost V 7 bases and J 3 bases, with 12 bases left between them. There are 13 residues in the CDR3. Clones were read by immunoSEQ multiplex PCR, and TCRdb kept only the in-frame ones, dropping some. The top ten hold about 1.6% of the sample, which has some 150,000 clones, over 90% seen once. Concerning this clone: What it binds is unknown.

Study observations and caveats: Only after the peak T cell response were repertoires sampled. Mapped onto spike, vaccine-associated CD4 TCRs spanned it and were dominant at 160-218 and 743-854. There were mostly white British donors and more females than males, and clonal diversity was possibly underestimated. Within unmutated variant regions lay the reported targets of nearly half of spike-specific TCRs.

This receptor was identified in an adult who received the AZD1222 COVID-19 vaccine. V and J are TRBV6-5 and TRBJ1-2; D is undetermined. The material sequenced was peripheral blood, taken 28 days after the second AZD1222 dose. The CDR3 DNA reads TGTGCCAGCATGGCACAAGCAGACTATGGCTACACCTTC. This translates into CASMAQADYGYTF.